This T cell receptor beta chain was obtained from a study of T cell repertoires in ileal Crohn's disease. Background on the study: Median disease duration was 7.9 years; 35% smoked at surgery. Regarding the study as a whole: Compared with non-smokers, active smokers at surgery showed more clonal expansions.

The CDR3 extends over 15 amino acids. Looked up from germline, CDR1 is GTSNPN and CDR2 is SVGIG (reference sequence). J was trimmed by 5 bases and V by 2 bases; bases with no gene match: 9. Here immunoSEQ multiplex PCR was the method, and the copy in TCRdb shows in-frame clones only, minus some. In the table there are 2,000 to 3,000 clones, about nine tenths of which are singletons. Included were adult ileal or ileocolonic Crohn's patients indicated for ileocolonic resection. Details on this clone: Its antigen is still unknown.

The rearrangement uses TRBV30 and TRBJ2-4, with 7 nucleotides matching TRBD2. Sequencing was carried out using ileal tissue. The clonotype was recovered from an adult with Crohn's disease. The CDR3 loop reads CAWSPKEGGQNIQYF. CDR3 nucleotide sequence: TGTGCCTGGAGTCCCAAGGAGGGAGGGCAAAACATTCAGTACTTC.